The clone carrying this TCR beta chain has at least ten counts. Antigen specificity is unknown. Losses at the gene ends were 2 bases for V and 2 bases for J; bases not matched to a gene: 10. The CDR3 spans 18 residues. From germline, CDR1 is SEHNR and CDR2 FQNEAQ (reference sequence). Sorted naive CD8 T cells were those defined as CD8+CD4-CCR7+CD45RA+. It was with previously described methods and listed TCR primers that bulk TCR libraries were made. Using its own MiXCR run on the PCR reads, TCRdb lists one record per CDR3 protein. The repertoire includes hundreds of thousands of distinct CDR3 sequences, 25% of them detected once, and 0.78% sits in the top ten. The sample comes from a study of molecular identifiers for immune sequencing clone quantification. In the study overall: Five portions were made in replicates from RNA of approximately 22,000 or 94,000 naive CD8 cells, and four underwent sequencing.

General study results and limits: Spiked Jurkat TCR RNA originating from one cell could reportedly be identified amid one million naive cells.

The sequenced material came from naive CD8+ T cells from blood, with Jurkat cell RNA spiked in. Subset reported: FACS-sorted CD8+CD4-CCR7+CD45RA+ naive T cells. This rearrangement joins TRBV7-9 to TRBJ2-2; TRBD1 agrees at 8 bases. The receptor was derived from a human donor in good health. Some libraries in this study had Jurkat cell RNA spiked in. CDR3 loop: CASSLRSPTGDNTGELFF. As DNA, the CDR3 is TGTGCCAGCAGCTTACGTTCCCCGACAGGGGATAACACCGGGGAGCTGTTTTTT.